Many counts were recorded for the clone carrying this TCR beta chain. Its specificity is not known. Overnight CMV lysate stimulation of fresh PBMCs defined donor CMV status by CD4+ IFNgamma. This entry comes from a study of naive and memory T cell subsets. Study-level points and caveats: Each distinct alpha or beta sequence counts as one clonotype.

CDR1 and CDR2 from the germline V gene are MNHEY and SVGEGT. CDR3 size: 12 residues. Trimming removed 8 bases at V and 8 bases at J, with 12 bases between. The beta constant-region primer was an equimolar mix of two oligonucleotides covering TRBC1 and TRBC2. Ligated cDNA was amplified by four rounds of PCR with nested alpha and beta constant-region primers and SP2. A 12-nucleotide UMI and the SP2 primer were added to the cDNA 3' end by oligonucleotide ligation. MiXCR, applied by TCRdb to the UMI-ligation and nested PCR reads, yields one record per CDR3 protein. The repertoire has tens of thousands of distinct CDR3 sequences, about 8.2% of them found once; the top ten carry 1.2%.

The rearrangement links TRBV6-2 or TRBV6-3 to TRBJ1-4; D is perhaps TRBD1 (6 bases). Sequenced input: naive CD8+ T cells from blood. This clonotype was obtained from a human donor in good health. CDR3 sequence (DNA): TGTGCCAGCTTGGGGGCAGAGGAAAAACTGTTTTTT. Translation: CASLGAEEKLFF.